This TCR beta chain was recorded in a study of blood T cells in healthy people across ages. Study-level background: The template switching approach captured approximately one barcoded beta molecule for every two T cells.

Study results and limitations: Higher diversity and more naive CD4+ cells were features of long-lived donors, compared to aged donors.

Each sample provided at least 6 micrograms of extracted total RNA. A second PCR of about 6 to 12 cycles used a sample-barcoded 5' primer and a J-beta primer mix. The authors tagged each cDNA molecule using a template-switch adaptor with 12 random nucleotides. TCRdb processed the 5' RACE reads anew with MiXCR; each CDR3 protein has one entry. The table includes about 1.8 million distinct CDR3 sequences, about 49% detected once. In its sample, this clonotype was seen many times. Its antigen is still unknown. Compared with germline, one end of the junction differs, possibly owing to a read error. The source material was blood. The receptor comes from a woman in her thirties or forties in good health.

The CDR3 DNA reads as TGTGCCAGCAGCCCGGACAGGAGCACAGATACGCAGTATTTT. This codes for CASSPDRSTDTQYF. The rearrangement links TRBV5-1 to TRBJ2-3, with 7 bases identical to TRBD1. The germline gives CDR1 SGHRS, CDR2 YFSETQ. The CDR3 runs to 14 residues.